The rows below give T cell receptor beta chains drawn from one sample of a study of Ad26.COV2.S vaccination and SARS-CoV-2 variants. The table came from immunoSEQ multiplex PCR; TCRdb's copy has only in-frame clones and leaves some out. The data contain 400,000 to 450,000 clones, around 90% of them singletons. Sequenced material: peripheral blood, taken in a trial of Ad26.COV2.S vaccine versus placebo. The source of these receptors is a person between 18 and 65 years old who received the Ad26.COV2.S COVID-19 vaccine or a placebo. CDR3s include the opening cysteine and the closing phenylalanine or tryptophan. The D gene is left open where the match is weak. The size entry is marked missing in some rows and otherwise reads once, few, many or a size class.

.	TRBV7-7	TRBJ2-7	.	TGTGCTAGCAGCTTACCCAGGGTACACTACGAGCAGTACTTC	CASSLPRVHYEQYF
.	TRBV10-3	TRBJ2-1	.	TGTGCCATCAGTGACAGCTACAATGAGCAGTTCTTC	CAISDSYNEQFF
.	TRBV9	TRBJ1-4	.	TGTGCCAGCAGCACGGGTGGGGGGTTTAATGAAAAACTGTTTTTT	CASSTGGGFNEKLFF
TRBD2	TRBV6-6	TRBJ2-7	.	TGTGCCAGCAGTTTCCACCGGGGGGGCTCCTACGAGCAGTACTTC	CASSFHRGGSYEQYF
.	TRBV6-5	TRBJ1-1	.	TGTGCCAGCATCAGGCCCCGGGGGGACACTGAAGCTTTCTTT	CASIRPRGDTEAFF
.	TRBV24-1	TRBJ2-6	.	TGTGCCACCAGTGTCGGGGACTCTGGGGCCAACGTCCTGACTTTC	CATSVGDSGANVLTF
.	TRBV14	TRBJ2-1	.	TGTGCCAGCCGGGACCTGTTCTACAATGAGCAGTTCTTC	CASRDLFYNEQFF
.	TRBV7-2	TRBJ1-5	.	TGTGCCAGCAGCTTAGGAGGGGCTGGACAGCCCCAGCATTTT	CASSLGGAGQPQHF
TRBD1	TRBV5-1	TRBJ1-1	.	TGCGCCAGCAGCATACGGACAGGCGCGAACACTGAAGCTTTCTTT	CASSIRTGANTEAFF
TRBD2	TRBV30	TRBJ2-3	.	TGTGCCGGGTCTACTAGCGGAGCTGGGGATACGCAGTATTTT	CAGSTSGAGDTQYF
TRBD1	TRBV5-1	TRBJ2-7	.	TGCGCCAGCAGCTCCTACATAACGACAGGGAGCTCCTACGAGCAGTACTTC	CASSSYITTGSSYEQYF
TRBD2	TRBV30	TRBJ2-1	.	TGTGCCTGGATCCCCCCAGCGGGATTGAGGGATGAGCAGTTCTTC	CAWIPPAGLRDEQFF
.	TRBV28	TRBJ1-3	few	TGTGCCAGCAACAGGGACTCTGGAAACACCATATATTTT	CASNRDSGNTIYF
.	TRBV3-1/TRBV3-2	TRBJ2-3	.	TGTGCCAGCAGCCAAGAGGGGCGGACTTTTAATACGCAGTATTTT	CASSQEGRTFNTQYF
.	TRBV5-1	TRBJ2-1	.	TGCGCCAGCAGCTTGGTAGGCGGTGAGCAGTTCTTC	CASSLVGGEQFF
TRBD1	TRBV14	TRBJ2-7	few	TGTGCCAGCAGCCAAGAGGGGACAGGGTATAAGCAGTACTTC	CASSQEGTGYKQYF
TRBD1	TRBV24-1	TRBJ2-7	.	TGTGCCACCAGTCCGGGACAGGGTAATTACGAGCAGTACTTC	CATSPGQGNYEQYF
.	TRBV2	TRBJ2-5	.	TGTGCCAGCAGTCAGGGAATCCAAGAGACCCAGTACTTC	CASSQGIQETQYF
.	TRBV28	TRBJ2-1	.	TGTGCCAGCAGTCAAGGTGGCAGCTCCTACAATGAGCAGTTCTTC	CASSQGGSSYNEQFF
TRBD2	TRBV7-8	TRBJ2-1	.	TGTGCCAGCAGCTTAGGGCTAGCGGTTTACAATGAGCAGTTCTTC	CASSLGLAVYNEQFF
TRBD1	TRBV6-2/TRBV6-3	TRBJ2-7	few	TGTGCCAGCAGTCGATACCGGGACAGATCCTACGAGCAGTACTTC	CASSRYRDRSYEQYF
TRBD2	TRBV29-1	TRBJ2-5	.	TGCAGCGCGGAAGCGGGGTACCAAGAGACCCAGTACTTC	CSAEAGYQETQYF
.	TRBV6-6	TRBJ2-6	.	TGTGCCAGCACGAGGGCAGGGGACTCTGGGGCCAACGTCCTGACTTTC	CASTRAGDSGANVLTF
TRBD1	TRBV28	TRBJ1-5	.	TGTGCCAGCAGTTTATCCAGGGGGACGGGCAATCAGCCCCAGCATTTT	CASSLSRGTGNQPQHF
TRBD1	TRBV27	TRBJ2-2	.	TGTGCCAGCAAAGGCAGGGGGAGCGGTAACACCGGGGAGCTGTTTTTT	CASKGRGSGNTGELFF
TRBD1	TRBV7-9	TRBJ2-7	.	TGTGCCAGCAGCCCCGGGGACAGGGGTTACGAGCAGTACTTC	CASSPGDRGYEQYF